This T cell receptor (beta chain) was documented in a study of blood T cell repertoires in COVID-19. The wider study: Acute-phase and convalescent COVID-19 samples originated in the United States, Italy and Spain. Nucleic acid was either cDNA or gDNA, and it came from T cells, B-cell-depleted T cells, or PBMCs.

The V segment lost 3 bases and the J segment 4 bases; nucleotides outside the gene matches: 9. Looked up from germline, CDR1 is SGHVS and CDR2 is FQNEAQ. This CDR3 has 16 amino acids. As originally analysed: Estimates of nucleated cell counts were drawn from the amplification of reference gene primers. Sequenced by immunoSEQ multiplex PCR; TCRdb stores in-frame clones only, minus some. The V and J calls and clone size come from that table; D and trimming were worked out from the DNA. Of some 170,000 clones listed, over 80% were seen once; the top ten hold 8.4%. Material: peripheral blood. The receptor comes from a woman in her 70s with acute or convalescent COVID-19. The V gene is TRBV7-8, the J gene TRBJ1-2, with 9 bases matching TRBD1. The DNA for the CDR3 is TGTGCCAGCAGCTTCGAGACCGGGACAGGGTCCTATGGCTACACCTTC. This gives the protein CASSFETGTGSYGYTF. The whole variable domain, remainder taken from reference TRBV7-8 and TRBJ1-2, is GAGVSQSPRYKVAKRGQDVALRCDPISGHVSLFWYQQALGQGPEFLTYFQNEAQLDKSGLPSDRFFAERPEGSVSTLKIQRTQQEDSAVYLCASSFETGTGSYGYTFGSGTRLTVV.